This T cell receptor beta chain was documented in a study of T cell repertoires in cytomegalovirus infection. Overall study context: Both CMV infection and a matching HLA type were indicated by public TCR beta signatures.

A single record per CDR3 protein comes from TCRdb applying MiXCR to the reads. Among more than 250,000 distinct CDR3 sequences listed, about 13% were seen once. Notes on this clonotype: As yet, its antigen is unknown.

Study-wide results and caveats: Carriers of CMV plus the relevant HLA were identified by cumulative public TCR beta family frequency. Clonotype analysis showed dominance of the ex vivo response by HLA-C-restricted CMV-specific TCR beta clonotypes.

The TCR sequence derives from a human donor in good health (CMV status not recorded). Some clones in this sample may be carry-over from other donors' samples. Sequenced material: PBMCs.

CDR3: CASSVGDAGTGFYEQYF. The CDR3 region has the DNA TGTGCCAGCAGCGTAGGAGATGCGGGGACAGGGTTCTACGAGCAGTACTTC. This chain connects TRBV9 to TRBJ2-7; 9 bases align to TRBD1. This CDR3 spans 17 amino acids. CDR1 is SGDLS and CDR2 is YYNGEE in the germline V gene. After removal of 0 bases from V and 3 bases from J, the junction contained 10 bases not matched to a gene. The variable domain in full, with the rest retrieved from reference TRBV9 and TRBJ2-7, is DSGVTQTPKHLITATGQRVTLRCSPRSGDLSVYWYQQSLDQGLQFLIQYYNGEERAKGNILERFSAQQFPDLHSELNLSSLELGDSALYFCASSVGDAGTGFYEQYFGPGTRLTVT.